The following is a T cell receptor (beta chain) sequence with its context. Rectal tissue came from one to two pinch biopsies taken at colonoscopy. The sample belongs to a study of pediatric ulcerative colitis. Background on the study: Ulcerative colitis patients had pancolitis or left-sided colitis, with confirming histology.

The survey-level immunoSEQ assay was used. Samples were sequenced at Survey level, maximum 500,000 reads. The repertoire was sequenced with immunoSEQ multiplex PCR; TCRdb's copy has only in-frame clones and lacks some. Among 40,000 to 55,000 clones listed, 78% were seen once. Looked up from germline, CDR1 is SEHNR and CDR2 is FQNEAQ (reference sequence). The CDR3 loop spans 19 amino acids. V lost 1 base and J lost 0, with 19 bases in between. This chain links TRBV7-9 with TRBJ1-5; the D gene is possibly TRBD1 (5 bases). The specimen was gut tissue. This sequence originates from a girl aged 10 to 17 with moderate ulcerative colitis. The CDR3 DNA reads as TGTGCCAGCAGCTTAGGAAGCAGGGAGGTAAGCATTAGCAATCAGCCCCAGCATTTT. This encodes CASSLGSREVSISNQPQHF.